Below, 9 T cell receptor beta chains from the same sample are listed, as sequenced in a study of identical twins (dated by TCRdb to between 2015 and 2016). Receptor libraries were prepared by 5' RACE. Sequencing was performed on an Illumina HiSeq 2000. TCRdb's own reprocessing of the public reads used fastp at Q25 and MiXCR and kept productive beta chains. Rows matching on CDR3 protein sequence are summarized as one entry with the most common DNA and genes. The sample table holds 510,000 or so distinct CDR3 sequences, of which around 15% were seen once. The biggest ten clones account for roughly 0.43% of the sample. In addition, the sample was reused for a study of yellow fever vaccine responses in identical twins.

The sample consisted of CD4+ T cells sorted from blood. Source of these receptors: a woman between 18 and 29 years old in good health.

This clonotype was found a few times. The chain employs TRBV20-1 and TRBJ2-7; D not certain. V lost 0 bases and J lost 13, with 16 bases in between. Looked up from germline, CDR1 is DFQATT and CDR2 is SNEGSKA (reference sequence). The CDR3 extends over 12 amino acids. CDR3 in amino acids: CSARDEDGDPYV. The CDR3 region has the DNA TGCAGTGCTAGAGATGAGGACGGAGACCCTTACGTC.

The CDR3 DNA reads TGTGCCAGCAATCAAGCGGGGTATGACATTCAGTACTTC. Its translation is CASNQAGYDIQYF. V usage is TRBV2 and J usage is TRBJ2-4, with 7 bases fitting TRBD2. Germline values: CDR1 SNHLY, CDR2 FYNNEI. This CDR3 is 13 amino acids long. Trimming cost V 7 bases and J 8 bases; bases outside gene matches: 8.

The chain carries TRBV5-6 and TRBJ2-2; TRBD2 is a possible D gene (5 bases). Germline CDR1 SGHDT, CDR2 YYEEEE. V lost 1 base and J lost 6, with 13 bases in between. The CDR3 runs 15 residues. CDR3 nucleotides: TGTGCCAGCAGCTTGTCACTAGTAGTCGCCGGGGAGCTGTTTTTT. Translating gives CASSLSLVVAGELFF.

The chain carries TRBV18 and TRBJ2-1, with 10 nucleotides matching TRBD2. This CDR3 spans 17 amino acids. The germline CDR1 and CDR2 sequences are KGHSH and LQKENI. V shed 4 bases and J 5 bases; nucleotides not matched to a gene: 11. The DNA for the CDR3 is TGTGCCAGCTCACGACCCAGTTTAGCGGGAGGAGACAATGAGCAGTTCTTC. Amino acids: CASSRPSLAGGDNEQFF.

This clonotype has a handful of counts. The chain combines TRBV12-3 or TRBV12-4 with TRBJ1-1; D is possibly TRBD1 (5 bases). V was cut by 3 bases and J by 10 bases, with 12 bases left in between. CDR3 length: 12 residues. DNA for the CDR3: TGTGCCAGCAGTTTTCCAGGGCGCGGAGCTTTCTTT. Translated, it gives CASSFPGRGAFF.

This clonotype has a handful of counts. The genes are TRBV20-1 and TRBJ2-5; D is possibly TRBD1 (5 bases). The CDR3 spans 14 residues. Germline assignment: CDR1 DFQATT and CDR2 SNEGSKA (reference sequence). V lost 5 bases and J 1 base, leaving 14 bases between the germline ends. The CDR3 bases are TGCAGTGCTTCACAGGCGTCACCCCAAGAGACCCAGTACTTC. This gives the protein CSASQASPQETQYF.

The V gene is TRBV3-1, the J gene TRBJ2-1, with 11 bases aligning to TRBD2. The CDR3 sequence is 14 residues long. V trimming: 8 bases; J trimming: 7 bases; junction bases outside the gene matches: 7. Germline V gene sequence: CDR1 LGHDT, CDR2 YNNKEL (reference sequence). CDR3 protein: CASQLAGGRNEQFF. CDR3 in DNA: TGTGCCAGCCAATTAGCGGGGGGGCGTAATGAGCAGTTCTTC.

Only a few counts were recorded for this clonotype. The chain recombines TRBV2 with TRBJ1-4; D is ambiguous. From germline, CDR1 is SNHLY and CDR2 FYNNEI. CDR3 length equals 15 residues. Deletions cut 2 bases from V and 4 bases from J, with 11 bases between. In nucleotides, the CDR3 is TGTGCCAGCAGTGAACAAGGCGGGTATAATGAAAAACTGTTTTTT. This translates into CASSEQGGYNEKLFF.

This clonotype has a handful of counts. CDR3 sequence: CASSETNYGYTF. The CDR3 coding sequence is TGCGCCAGCAGTGAAACTAACTATGGCTACACCTTC. V gene TRBV10-1 combines with J gene TRBJ1-2, with D uncertain. The V gene's germline CDR1 is WNHNN and CDR2 SYGVQD (reference sequence). V was pared by 3 bases and J by 0 bases, with 2 bases between. The CDR3 runs 12 residues.